This entry lists 4 T cell receptor beta chains sequenced from one sample in a study of blood T cell repertoires in COVID-19. Libraries were prepared by immunoSEQ multiplex PCR; TCRdb keeps only in-frame clonotypes and omits some of them. Of almost 250,000 clones in the sample, roughly 83% were seen once. The sample comprised peripheral blood. Receptor source: an elderly woman with COVID-19, enrolled during active disease.

About this clone itself: At one boundary the junction diverges from the germline segment, which might be a read error. The chain carries TRBV6-1 and TRBJ1-1; tentative D call: TRBD1 (5 bases). Germline lookup yields CDR1 MNHNS and CDR2 SASEGT. The CDR3 runs 14 residues. The CDR3 region is CASSDSQVTSAGVF. The CDR3 bases are TGTGCCAGCAGTGATTCGCAGGTAACGTCTGCGGGGGTCTTT.

The genes are TRBV6-5 and TRBJ2-1; D perhaps matches TRBD1 (5 bases). The germline gives CDR1 MNHEY, CDR2 SVGAGI. The V and J ends lost 8 bases and 9 bases respectively, with 17 bases between them. This CDR3 contains 13 residues. For the CDR3, the DNA is TGTGCCAGCGGGGCAGGGTTTGAGAGTGAGCAGTTCTTC. Amino acid sequence: CASGAGFESEQFF.

This chain connects TRBV5-5 to TRBJ2-1; D unresolved. The CDR3 has 15 residues. V was pared by 4 bases and J by 2 bases, with 13 bases between. CDR1 and CDR2 from the germline V gene are SGHKS and YYEKEE (reference sequence). CDR3 region: CASSQDTLTYNEQFF. The CDR3 nucleotides read TGTGCCAGCAGCCAAGACACCCTAACCTACAATGAGCAGTTCTTC.

The rearrangement joins TRBV10-3 to TRBJ2-3; 9 nucleotides align to TRBD1. Germline values: CDR1 ENHRY, CDR2 SYGVKD. The ends lost 9 bases at V and 5 bases at J; junction bases unmatched: 6. The CDR3 totals 13 residues. The CDR3 DNA follows: TGTGCCATTCGATCGGACAGGGGAGATACGCAGTATTTT. It translates to CAIRSDRGDTQYF.